A single sample gave rise to the 17 T cell receptor beta chains below, sequenced in a study of blood T cell repertoires in COVID-19. Libraries were prepared by immunoSEQ multiplex PCR; TCRdb keeps only in-frame clonotypes and omits some of them. The sample records approximately 170,000 clones, approximately 85% being singletons. The sequenced material came from peripheral blood. These receptors were taken from an elderly man with COVID-19, enrolled during active disease.

The V call is TRBV15, the J call TRBJ1-2; D not resolved. Germline V gene data show CDR1 as LNHNV and CDR2 as YYDKDF (reference sequence). The CDR3 runs 11 residues. Trimming took 6 bases from V and 14 from J, leaving 16 bases between them. The CDR3 here is CATRSGTVSTF. DNA of the CDR3: TGTGCCACCAGGAGCGGCACAGTGTCTACCTTC.

The gene calls are TRBV7-9 and TRBJ2-3, with 12 bases fitting TRBD2. Germline V gene data show CDR1 as SEHNR and CDR2 as FQNEAQ (reference sequence). V was pared by 4 bases and J by 6 bases, with 8 bases of the junction left unmatched. The CDR3 runs to 16 residues. The CDR3 sequence is CASSSWASGGVDTQYF. DNA for the CDR3: TGTGCCAGCAGCTCATGGGCTAGCGGGGGGGTGGATACGCAGTATTTT.

The chain couples TRBV10-3 to TRBJ1-1; D remains ambiguous. Germline-derived CDR1 and CDR2 are ENHRY and SYGVKD. Between the trimmed V and J ends, which lost 10 bases and 1 base, there was a span of 16 bases. The length of the CDR3 is 14 residues. The CDR3 DNA reads TGTGCCACCCAGGCCGGAACTGCGAACACTGAAGCTTTCTTT. It specifies CATQAGTANTEAFF.

The chain employs TRBV18 and TRBJ2-3; D not resolved. Deletions cut 5 bases from V and 0 bases from J, with 12 bases between. CDR1 and CDR2 (germline): KGHSH, LQKENI. The CDR3 covers 15 residues. CDR3 region: CASSTDSSSTDTQYF. Written as DNA, the CDR3 is TGTGCCAGCTCAACCGACTCCTCTAGCACAGATACGCAGTATTTT.

This rearrangement joins TRBV3-1 (or the pseudogene TRBV3-2) to TRBJ2-5, with D perhaps matching TRBD2 (5 bases). CDR1 LGHDT and CDR2 YNNKEL come from the germline V gene (reference sequence). Trimming removed 1 base from V and 7 bases from J, with 10 bases in between. The CDR3 covers 13 residues. CDR3 nucleotides: TGTGCCAGCAGCCAAGCAGCGGTGGCGACCCAGTACTTC. Its translation: CASSQAAVATQYF.

This rearrangement joins TRBV4-3 to TRBJ2-2; D is perhaps TRBD1 (6 bases). In germline, CDR1 is LGHNA, CDR2 YSLEER. Deletions cut 1 base from V and 1 base from J, with 13 bases between. The CDR3 covers 17 residues. The DNA of the CDR3 is TGCGCCAGCAGCCAAGTTAGTACAGGGAAGAACACCGGGGAGCTGTTTTTT. It is translated as CASSQVSTGKNTGELFF.

V and J are TRBV14 and TRBJ2-2; 10 bases are shared with TRBD1. The junction had 2 bases not matched to a gene; V was cut back by 3 bases and J by 7 bases. CDR3 length: 14 amino acids. CDR1 SGHDN and CDR2 FVKESK come from the germline V gene. The CDR3 bases are TGTGCCAGCAGCCAGACAGGGGGCATCGGGGAGCTGTTTTTT. It codes for CASSQTGGIGELFF.

The chain joins TRBV19 to TRBJ1-3; D uncertain. The CDR3 spans 14 residues. Germline CDR1 is LNHDA and CDR2 is SQIVND (reference sequence). Trimming stripped 7 bases from V and 5 bases from J, with 15 bases between. In DNA form, the CDR3 reads TGTGCCAGTACCATACGCCAGATCCGAAACACCATATATTTT. This sequence encodes CASTIRQIRNTIYF.

The chain has TRBV5-8 and TRBJ2-5; D may be TRBD2 (5 bases). From germline, CDR1 is SGHTS and CDR2 YDEGEE. The CDR3 is made up of 16 amino acids. Trimming cost V 4 bases and J 5 bases, with 21 bases left between them. CDR3 residues: CASSPGRGRAVETQYF. CDR3 sequence (DNA): TGTGCCAGCAGCCCGGGGAGAGGCCGCGCAGTGGAGACCCAGTACTTC.

The V call is TRBV4-2, the J call TRBJ1-2, with a tentative D call TRBD1 (5 bases). CDR3 length equals 16 residues. CDR1 LGHNA and CDR2 YNFKEQ come from the germline V gene. V lost 0 bases and J 0 bases, leaving 11 bases between the germline ends. DNA for the CDR3: TGTGCCAGCAGCCAAGATTTGACAGCTACTAACTATGGCTACACCTTC. This encodes CASSQDLTATNYGYTF.

The chain has TRBV6-1 and TRBJ1-2, with 8 bases identical to TRBD1. With V trimmed by 2 bases and J by 8 bases, 7 bases remained unmatched. The CDR3 contains 14 residues. Per the germline V gene, CDR1 is MNHNS and CDR2 is SASEGT. Here the CDR3 reads CASSELAGTGGYTF. DNA for the CDR3: TGTGCCAGCAGTGAACTCGCCGGGACAGGAGGCTACACCTTC.

The chain links TRBV7-3 to TRBJ1-1; D uncertain. Germline values: CDR1 SGHTA, CDR2 FQGTGA. V shed 5 bases and J shed 8 bases, with 15 bases lying between them. This CDR3 comprises 13 residues. CDR3 loop: CASSLPEQAEAFF. In DNA form, the CDR3 reads TGTGCCAGCAGCCTGCCAGAGCAGGCCGAAGCTTTCTTT.

This sequence joins TRBV7-2 and TRBJ1-5; 10 nucleotides agree with TRBD1. Germline CDR1 and CDR2: SGHTA and FQGNSA. This CDR3 is built from 15 residues. V lost 5 bases, J lost 6 bases, and 7 bases stayed unmatched. The CDR3 DNA follows: TGTGCCAGCAGCCCTCGGACAGGGGGGGGTCAGCCCCAGCATTTT. As protein: CASSPRTGGGQPQHF.

The chain couples TRBV5-1 to TRBJ1-4; 8 bases agree with TRBD1. The V gene's germline CDR1 is SGHRS and CDR2 YFSETQ. Trimming at V came to 3 bases and at J to 0 bases, leaving 4 bases not matched to a gene. The CDR3 covers 16 residues. The CDR3 nucleotides are TGCGCCAGCAGCTCGGACAGGGCAACAACTAATGAAAAACTGTTTTTT. It specifies CASSSDRATTNEKLFF.

The genes are TRBV7-9 and TRBJ1-5, with a tentative D call TRBD1 (5 bases). The CDR3 sequence is 19 residues long. Germline CDR1 SEHNR, CDR2 FQNEAQ (reference sequence). Trimming cost V 0 bases and J 0 bases, with 18 bases left between them. In DNA form, the CDR3 reads TGTGCCAGCAGCTTAGCATGGGTTTCGGGGGTCAATAGCAATCAGCCCCAGCATTTT. As protein: CASSLAWVSGVNSNQPQHF. Variable domain in full (rest from reference TRBV7-9 and TRBJ1-5): DTGVSQNPRHKITKRGQNVTFRCDPISEHNRLYWYRQTLGQGPEFLTYFQNEAQLEKSRLLSDRFSAERPKGSFSTLEIQRTEQGDSAMYLCASSLAWVSGVNSNQPQHFGDGTRLSIL.

The chain recombines TRBV5-5 with TRBJ2-3, with TRBD1 identical over 7 bases. CDR3 length equals 13 residues. The ends lost 2 bases at V and 5 bases at J; junction bases unmatched: 2. Germline lookup yields CDR1 SGHKS and CDR2 YYEKEE (reference sequence). The CDR3 DNA reads as TGTGCCAGCAGCTTCACAGGGGAAGATACGCAGTATTTT. This sequence encodes CASSFTGEDTQYF.

The chain recombines TRBV5-5 with TRBJ1-1; D gene ambiguous. Germline V gene data show CDR1 as SGHKS and CDR2 as YYEKEE (reference sequence). This CDR3 is built from 16 residues. V lost 0 bases and J 1 base, leaving 13 bases between the germline ends. The chain's CDR3 is CASSLDGVVGNTEAFF. CDR3 DNA: TGTGCCAGCAGCTTGGACGGGGTAGTCGGGAACACTGAAGCTTTCTTT. Full variable domain (outside the CDR3, taken from reference TRBV5-5 and TRBJ1-1): DAGVTQSPTHLIKTRGQQVTLRCSPISGHKSVSWYQQVLGQGPQFIFQYYEKEERGRGNFPDRFSARQFPNYSSELNVNALLLGDSALYLCASSLDGVVGNTEAFFGQGTRLTVV.